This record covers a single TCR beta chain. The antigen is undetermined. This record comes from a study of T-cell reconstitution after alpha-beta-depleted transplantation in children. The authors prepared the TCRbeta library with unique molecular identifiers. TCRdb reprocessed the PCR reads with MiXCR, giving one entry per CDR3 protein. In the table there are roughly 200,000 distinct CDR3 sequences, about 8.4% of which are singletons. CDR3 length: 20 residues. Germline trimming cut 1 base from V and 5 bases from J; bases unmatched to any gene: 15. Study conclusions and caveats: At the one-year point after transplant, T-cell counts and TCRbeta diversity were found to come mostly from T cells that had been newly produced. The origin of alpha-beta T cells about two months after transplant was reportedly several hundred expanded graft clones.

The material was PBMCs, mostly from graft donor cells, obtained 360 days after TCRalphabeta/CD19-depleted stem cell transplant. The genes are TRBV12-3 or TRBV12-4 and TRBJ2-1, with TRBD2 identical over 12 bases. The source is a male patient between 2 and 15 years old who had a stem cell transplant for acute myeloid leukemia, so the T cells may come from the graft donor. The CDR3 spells CASSLDQLLAGGPVHNEQFF. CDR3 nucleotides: TGTGCCAGCAGTTTAGACCAACTCCTAGCGGGAGGGCCGGTCCACAATGAGCAGTTCTTC.